These T cell receptor beta chains were read from a single sample in a study of T cells in tuberculosis. Method: immunoSEQ multiplex PCR; TCRdb's copy keeps in-frame clones and lacks some. The sample holds roughly 92,000 clones, roughly 88% seen once. The sequenced sample was CD1b-GMM tetramer-negative cells sorted from PBMCs. The receptors originated from an adult woman with latent tuberculosis. Each CDR3 is given with its conserved first and last residue. The D gene is left open where the match is weak. Expanded clones are given a class, and other clones once, few, many or no size at all.

cdr3_aa | cdr3_nt | clone_size | d_call | j_call | v_call
CASSPRQVPSETQYF | TGTGCCAGTAGCCCACGACAGGTGCCGTCGGAGACCCAGTACTTC | . | . | TRBJ2-5 | TRBV19
CASSTGQGNYGYTF | TGTGCCAGCAGCACAGGACAGGGAAACTATGGCTACACCTTC | . | TRBD1 | TRBJ1-2 | TRBV11-2
CASSHSGHSYNEQFF | TGCGCCAGCAGTCACTCGGGACATTCGTACAATGAGCAGTTCTTC | . | . | TRBJ2-1 | TRBV23-1
CATSREPGWVAEQFF | TGTGCCACCAGCAGAGAGCCGGGGTGGGTGGCTGAGCAGTTCTTC | once | . | TRBJ2-1 | TRBV15
CASSPREVDEQFF | TGTGCCAGCAGCCCCAGGGAGGTGGATGAGCAGTTCTTC | once | . | TRBJ2-1 | TRBV7-8
CAIREGSRGDTQYF | TGTGCCATCAGAGAGGGTTCCAGGGGAGATACGCAGTATTTT | . | . | TRBJ2-3 | TRBV10-3
CAWRRTVNTEAFF | TGTGCCTGGCGGAGGACAGTGAACACTGAAGCTTTCTTT | . | . | TRBJ1-1 | TRBV30
CSVRGRGDEQYF | TGCAGCGTTAGGGGACGGGGGGACGAGCAGTACTTC | . | TRBD2 | TRBJ2-7 | TRBV29-1
CAYKEGSYNSPLHF | TGTGCCTACAAGGAGGGTTCCTATAATTCACCCCTCCACTTT | . | . | TRBJ1-6 | TRBV2
CASSQAGMAGELFF | TGTGCCAGCAGCCAAGCAGGGATGGCCGGGGAGCTGTTTTTT | . | . | TRBJ2-2 | TRBV14
CASSEAPGSNREQYF | TGTGCCAGCAGTGAAGCCCCAGGGTCCAACCGCGAGCAGTACTTC | . | . | TRBJ2-7 | TRBV2
CASSPSSGRSDTQYF | TGTGCCAGCAGCCCGAGTAGCGGGAGATCAGATACGCAGTATTTT | . | TRBD2 | TRBJ2-3 | TRBV7-6
CASSLDHRGTGANVLTF | TGTGCCAGCAGCTTAGACCACAGGGGCACTGGGGCCAACGTCCTGACTTTC | . | TRBD1 | TRBJ2-6 | TRBV7-9
CASSSATGTNTEAFF | TGTGCCAGCAGCTCGGCGACAGGGACGAACACTGAAGCTTTCTTT | . | TRBD1 | TRBJ1-1 | TRBV7-2
CASSQDYPGGLGGYTF | TGCGCCAGCAGCCAAGATTACCCGGGGGGCTTGGGGGGCTACACCTTC | once | . | TRBJ1-2 | TRBV4-1
CASSTTQGPYEQFF | TGTGCCAGCAGTACTACACAGGGGCCATATGAGCAGTTCTTC | . | TRBD1 | TRBJ2-1 | TRBV6-1
CASSLWAGVNTEAFF | TGTGCCAGCAGCTTATGGGCAGGGGTGAACACTGAAGCTTTCTTT | . | . | TRBJ1-1 | TRBV11-2
CASSQTGSYNEQFF | TGCGCCAGCAGCCAAACTGGCTCCTACAATGAGCAGTTCTTC | . | . | TRBJ2-1 | TRBV4-3
CASGLGTGDAFF | TGTGCTAGTGGTTTGGGCACGGGGGACGCTTTCTTT | . | . | TRBJ1-1 | TRBV12-5
CASGLQTTDTQYF | TGTGCTAGTGGTTTGCAGACAACAGATACGCAGTATTTT | . | . | TRBJ2-3 | TRBV12-5
CASSIRQGANSPLHF | TGTGCCAGCAGCATAAGACAGGGGGCGAATTCACCCCTCCACTTT | . | TRBD1 | TRBJ1-6 | TRBV9
CASSQGEKLFF | TGTGCCAGCAGTCAGGGGGAAAAACTGTTTTTT | . | . | TRBJ1-4 | TRBV11-2
CASSPPHRGRGATDTQYF | TGTGCCAGCTCACCACCCCACCGGGGACGCGGGGCAACAGATACGCAGTATTTT | . | . | TRBJ2-3 | TRBV18
CASSTTQTGAYEQYF | TGTGCCAGCAGCACTACCCAGACAGGGGCCTACGAGCAGTACTTC | . | TRBD1 | TRBJ2-7 | TRBV27
CASSVRGERNQPQHF | TGTGCCAGCAGCGTACGGGGAGAGAGGAATCAGCCCCAGCATTTT | . | . | TRBJ1-5 | TRBV7-8
CASSFAGLASREQLF | TGTGCCAGCAGCTTCGCGGGACTAGCCTCCCGGGAGCAGCTCTTC | . | TRBD2 | TRBJ2-1 | TRBV11-1
CASSQESVRGSYNEQFF | TGTGCTAGCAGCCAAGAATCGGTCAGGGGTTCCTACAATGAGCAGTTCTTC | . | . | TRBJ2-1 | TRBV14
CASSLGGTRNEQFF | TGCGCCAGCAGCTTGGGCGGGACGAGAAATGAGCAGTTCTTC | . | . | TRBJ2-1 | TRBV5-1
CASSLYGGGLDTQYF | TGTGCCAGCAGTTTATACGGCGGGGGGTTGGATACGCAGTATTTT | once | TRBD2 | TRBJ2-3 | TRBV27
CASSGLQQETQYF | TGTGCCAGCAGTGGACTCCAACAAGAGACCCAGTACTTC | . | . | TRBJ2-5 | TRBV27
CASSYLPDRANYGYTF | TGTGCCAGCAGTTATTTGCCCGACAGGGCTAACTATGGCTACACCTTC | . | TRBD1 | TRBJ1-2 | TRBV6-6
CASSEIQGNTEAFF | TGTGCCAGCAGTGAAATACAGGGGAACACTGAAGCTTTCTTT | . | . | TRBJ1-1 | TRBV2
CAWIARGSTGELFF | TGTGCCTGGATTGCCAGGGGATCAACCGGGGAGCTGTTTTTT | . | . | TRBJ2-2 | TRBV30
CASSAIYEQYF | TGTGCCAGCAGTGCCATCTACGAGCAGTACTTC | . | . | TRBJ2-7 | TRBV6-1
CASSEEGKSTEAFF | TGTGCCAGCAGTGAAGAGGGGAAAAGTACTGAAGCTTTCTTT | once | . | TRBJ1-1 | TRBV2
CASSLARVDKETQYF | TGTGCCAGCAGCTTGGCCAGGGTGGATAAAGAGACCCAGTACTTC | few | . | TRBJ2-5 | TRBV5-6
CASSPGGVQETQYF | TGCGCCAGCAGCCCTGGGGGCGTCCAGGAGACCCAGTACTTC | . | . | TRBJ2-5 | TRBV5-1
CASKGELAKNIQYF | TGTGCCAGTAAGGGAGAGTTAGCCAAAAACATTCAGTACTTC | . | . | TRBJ2-4 | TRBV19
CASNEQGRPDTQYF | TGCGCCAGCAATGAACAGGGGAGGCCAGATACGCAGTATTTT | . | . | TRBJ2-3 | TRBV10-2
CASSPRPTGGGTDTQYF | TGTGCCAGCAGCCCTAGGCCGACAGGGGGAGGCACAGATACGCAGTATTTT | . | TRBD1 | TRBJ2-3 | TRBV11-2
CASSPLGGQNTEAFF | TGTGCCAGCAGCCCCCTGGGGGGGCAGAACACTGAAGCTTTCTTT | . | . | TRBJ1-1 | TRBV6-1
CASSQGMSGNPIVDEQFF | TGCGCCAGCAGCCAAGGAATGAGCGGGAACCCCATCGTGGATGAGCAGTTCTTC | . | TRBD2 | TRBJ2-1 | TRBV4-3
CASRPRQVVDSPLHF | TGTGCCAGCAGACCACGACAGGTAGTGGATTCACCCCTCCACTTT | . | . | TRBJ1-6 | TRBV6-5
CASSVLGQANSGNTIYF | TGTGCCAGCAGCGTATTGGGACAGGCCAATTCTGGAAACACCATATATTTT | . | TRBD1 | TRBJ1-3 | TRBV9
CAWSPVGGYDQPQHF | TGTGCCTGGAGTCCCGTCGGGGGTTATGATCAGCCCCAGCATTTT | . | . | TRBJ1-5 | TRBV30
CASSRITGNEQYF | TGTGCCAGCAGCAGAATCACAGGGAACGAGCAGTACTTC | . | . | TRBJ2-7 | TRBV14
CASRRGNAGELFF | TGTGCCAGCAGGCGGGGGAATGCCGGGGAGCTGTTTTTT | . | TRBD2 | TRBJ2-2 | TRBV6-1
CASSPFPGLAGGTGELFF | TGTGCCAGCAGCCCGTTTCCGGGACTAGCGGGGGGGACCGGGGAGCTGTTTTTT | . | TRBD2 | TRBJ2-2 | TRBV11-2
CASSAGLAADTQYF | TGTGCCAGCAGCGCGGGACTAGCAGCAGATACGCAGTATTTT | . | TRBD2 | TRBJ2-3 | TRBV6-1
CASSLVAFTRLGGGETQYF | TGTGCCAGCAGCTTAGTCGCCTTTACCAGGTTGGGGGGAGGAGAGACCCAGTACTTC | . | . | TRBJ2-5 | TRBV7-2
CASSLSSGSAYEQYF | TGTGCCAGCAGCTTGTCTAGCGGATCCGCCTACGAGCAGTACTTC | . | TRBD2 | TRBJ2-7 | TRBV7-2
CASSEVGGTDTQYF | TGTGCCAGCAGTGAGGTCGGCGGTACAGATACGCAGTATTTT | . | . | TRBJ2-3 | TRBV6-1
CATRRTGVTGELFF | TGTGCCACCCGCAGGACAGGGGTTACCGGGGAGCTGTTTTTT | . | TRBD1 | TRBJ2-2 | TRBV10-3
CASSDHQGSVQPQHF | TGTGCCAGCAGCGACCACCAGGGGTCTGTTCAGCCCCAGCATTTT | . | . | TRBJ1-5 | TRBV6-1